The 18 T cell receptor beta chains given below trace back to one sample, sequenced in a study of technical replicates of blood from several donors. Sequencing was performed with immunoSEQ multiplex PCR; in TCRdb, only in-frame clones are kept and a portion is missing. In the table there are under 70,000 clones, roughly nine tenths of which are singletons. Sequences were obtained from T cells isolated from PBMCs. Every receptor here comes from a human donor in good health.

This chain joins TRBV7-8 and TRBJ1-1; D is unclear. Looked up from germline, CDR1 is SGHVS and CDR2 is FQNEAQ. CDR3 length: 13 amino acids. The V end lost 5 bases, the J end lost 1 base, and 8 bases lay between the germline ends. The CDR3 DNA sequence: TGTGCCAGCAGCCCCTCAGGGAACACTGAAGCTTTCTTT. Protein product: CASSPSGNTEAFF. Full variable domain (outside the CDR3, taken from reference TRBV7-8 and TRBJ1-1): GAGVSQSPRYKVAKRGQDVALRCDPISGHVSLFWYQQALGQGPEFLTYFQNEAQLDKSGLPSDRFFAERPEGSVSTLKIQRTQQEDSAVYLCASSPSGNTEAFFGQGTRLTVV.

This clone appeared a single time. The chain links TRBV11-2 to TRBJ2-3, with no clear D. Trimming removed 5 bases from V and 0 bases from J, with 9 bases in between. Looked up from germline, CDR1 is SGHAT and CDR2 is FQNNGV. The CDR3 extends over 14 amino acids. The CDR3 DNA follows: TGTGCCAGCAGCCCCGCCCGGAGCACAGATACGCAGTATTTT. This codes for CASSPARSTDTQYF.

The chain links TRBV5-5 to TRBJ2-6; 9 positions agree with TRBD1. CDR3 length equals 15 residues. The ends lost 4 bases at V and 3 bases at J; junction bases unmatched: 2. Germline-derived CDR1 and CDR2 are SGHKS and YYEKEE (reference sequence). In DNA, the CDR3 is TGTGCCAGCAGCAGGACAGGGGATGGGGCCAACGTCCTGACTTTC. As protein: CASSRTGDGANVLTF.

The V and J genes are TRBV10-1 and TRBJ2-7; TRBD1 might be the D (6 bases). CDR1 and CDR2 from the germline V gene are WNHNN and SYGVQD (reference sequence). Deletions cut 3 bases from V and 7 bases from J, with 19 bases between. CDR3 length equals 15 residues. CDR3 amino acids: CASSDSLGDIGEQYF. As DNA, the CDR3 is TGCGCCAGCAGTGACTCATTAGGGGACATAGGGGAGCAGTACTTC.

The V call is TRBV9, the J call TRBJ2-5; TRBD1 matches 7 bases. The CDR3 is 15 residues long. Germline V gene sequence: CDR1 SGDLS, CDR2 YYNGEE. V was pared by 4 bases and J by 5 bases, with 11 bases of the junction left unmatched. The CDR3 bases are TGTGCCAGCAGCATCCCGACAGGGAAGACGGAGACCCAGTACTTC. Translating it yields CASSIPTGKTETQYF.

V gene TRBV7-3 combines with J gene TRBJ2-7, with a weak D call TRBD1 (6 bases). The CDR3 is 13 amino acids. The germline V gene encodes CDR1 SGHTA and CDR2 FQGTGA. V shed 3 bases and J shed 5 bases, with 11 bases lying between them. The CDR3 DNA sequence: TGTGCCAGCAGCTTCGGTAACAGGGACGAGCAGTACTTC. Its protein product is CASSFGNRDEQYF.

The chain uses TRBV9 and TRBJ2-1, with a weak D call TRBD2 (5 bases). Per the germline V gene, CDR1 is SGDLS and CDR2 is YYNGEE. The CDR3 is made up of 16 amino acids. V gave up 4 bases and J gave up 5 bases, with 19 bases separating them. The CDR3 region has the DNA TGTGCCAGCAGCCCGAGACGGGATATACCCGACAATGAGCAGTTCTTC. Its translation: CASSPRRDIPDNEQFF.

The chain couples TRBV30 to TRBJ1-3; D unclear. With 2 bases removed from V and 2 bases from J, the gap between germline ends came to 10 bases. In germline, CDR1 is GTSNPN, CDR2 SVGIG (reference sequence). The CDR3 spans 14 residues. CDR3 sequence (DNA): TGTGCCTGGAGTTCGGGGAGAACTGGAAACACCATATATTTT. It is translated as CAWSSGRTGNTIYF.

This chain links TRBV9 with TRBJ2-1, with 10 bases aligning to TRBD2. This CDR3 spans 17 amino acids. V was clipped by 0 bases and J by 4 bases; unmatched bases: 7. Germline CDR1 and CDR2: SGDLS and YYNGEE. The DNA of the CDR3 is TGTGCCAGCAGCGTAGAATTAGGACTAGCGGCTTACAATGAGCAGTTCTTC. Protein product: CASSVELGLAAYNEQFF.

This clone has only one observation. This chain uses TRBV11-3 with TRBJ2-7; D is perhaps TRBD2 (5 bases). The germline CDR1 and CDR2 sequences are SGHNT and YENEEA. Trimming pared 0 bases from V and 0 bases from J, leaving 9 bases between. CDR3 length: 15 amino acids. The CDR3 reads CASSLDPGSSYEQYF. CDR3 coding DNA: TGTGCCAGCAGCTTAGACCCGGGGAGCTCCTACGAGCAGTACTTC. The full variable domain, with the rest looked up from reference TRBV11-3 and TRBJ2-7, is EAGVVQSPRYKIIEKKQPVAFWCNPISGHNTLYWYLQNLGQGPELLIRYENEEAVDDSQLPKDRFSAERLKGVDSTLKIQPAELGDSAVYLCASSLDPGSSYEQYFGPGTRLTVT.

V usage is TRBV6-1 and J usage is TRBJ1-1; the D is unclear. CDR3 length: 13 residues. CDR1 is MNHNS and CDR2 is SASEGT in the germline V gene. Trimming stripped 7 bases from V and 10 bases from J, with 19 bases between. This CDR3 reads CASKEVLSTGAFF. The CDR3 bases are TGTGCCAGCAAGGAGGTCTTAAGTACCGGAGCTTTCTTT.

The chain combines TRBV5-4 with TRBJ1-2, with a tentative D call TRBD1 (6 bases). There are 15 residues in the CDR3. The V end was cut by 0 bases, the J end by 2 bases, with 11 bases between. The germline V gene has CDR1 SGHNT and CDR2 YYREEE (reference sequence). CDR3 sequence reads: CASSLAQGRNYGYTF. Here the CDR3 DNA reads TGTGCCAGCAGCTTGGCCCAGGGGCGGAACTATGGCTACACCTTC.

The chain joins TRBV7-3 to TRBJ2-2, with D hard to call. V shed 2 bases and J shed 6 bases, with 10 bases lying between them. The length of the CDR3 is 14 residues. Germline V gene data show CDR1 as SGHTA and CDR2 as FQGTGA. The CDR3 coding sequence is TGTGCCAGCAGCTTACATTCCGGTCCCGGGGAGCTGTTTTTT. Translated, it gives CASSLHSGPGELFF.

This clone was recorded only once. V gene TRBV29-1 combines with J gene TRBJ2-3; 9 bases line up with TRBD2. J was trimmed by 0 bases and V by 4 bases; bases with no gene match: 8. CDR1 and CDR2 from the germline V gene are SQVTM and ANQGSEA. CDR3 length: 16 amino acids. CDR3 DNA: TGCAGCGTTGTGTGGTTAGCGGGAGCTAGCACAGATACGCAGTATTTT. Translating it yields CSVVWLAGASTDTQYF.

This clone was seen just once. The rearrangement links TRBV25-1 to TRBJ1-2, with D perhaps TRBD1 (5 bases). The CDR3 runs to 18 residues. Germline V gene sequence: CDR1 MGHDK, CDR2 SYGVNS. V lost 6 bases, J lost 0 bases, and 23 bases lay in between. CDR3 sequence: CASRGVEAGKETNYGYTF. CDR3 sequence (DNA): TGTGCCAGCAGAGGGGTCGAGGCAGGAAAGGAAACTAACTATGGCTACACCTTC.

V usage is TRBV6-5 and J usage is TRBJ2-7; TRBD2 aligns across 13 bases. CDR1 and CDR2 from the germline V gene are MNHEY and SVGAGI. The ends lost 5 bases at V and 6 bases at J; junction bases unmatched: 7. The CDR3 consists of 15 residues. The DNA of the CDR3 is TGTGCCAGCAGTCTTGGACTAGCGGGAGCCTCCGAGCAGTACTTC. This translates into CASSLGLAGASEQYF.

The chain carries TRBV19 and TRBJ1-1, with no clear D. This CDR3 is 15 amino acids long. The germline V and J ends were trimmed by 4 bases and 5 bases, with 17 bases remaining between them. CDR1 and CDR2 from the germline V gene are LNHDA and SQIVND (reference sequence). CDR3 loop: CASSSRRDSNTEAFF. The CDR3 DNA is TGTGCCAGTAGTAGTCGGAGGGATAGTAATACTGAAGCTTTCTTT.

V usage is TRBV27 and J usage is TRBJ1-1; tentatively, D is TRBD1 (5 bases). From germline, CDR1 is MNHEY and CDR2 SMNVEV (reference sequence). This CDR3 spans 17 amino acids. The V end was cut by 0 bases, the J end by 3 bases, with 17 bases between. The chain's CDR3 is CASSLSMGGMVDTEAFF. The CDR3 DNA follows: TGTGCCAGCAGTTTATCGATGGGGGGTATGGTGGACACTGAAGCTTTCTTT.